Included here is one TCR beta chain sequence, with context. The antigen it binds to is not known. Per-base qualities were not stored, and no clone one base away is much larger. To prepare the library, the immunoSEQ multiplex PCR assay was applied. TCRdb provides this immuneACCESS table in a form limited to in-frame rearrangements. Some clones are lacking; in checked studies, under half of them reflect an unresolved V gene, and why the rest are absent is not known. The sample table holds 630,000 or so clones, of which about 90% were seen once. More than 0.009% of the sample rests with the top ten. This sample was included in a study of shared T cell receptors in the human thymus (dated by TCRdb to the early 2020s). Background for the entire study: The study examined how self-reactive, shared T-cell receptor alpha chains are generated in the human thymus.

These records were also assigned to another study, of human thymus T cells. As that second paper reports: In Finland, the donors were immunologically healthy infants who were having open corrective cardiac surgery for congenital heart defects. Thymus tissue was collected as surgical resects that were removed during corrective cardiac surgery. V and J gene segment usage appeared biased in both thymic and peripheral blood repertoires. The related research reported highly overlapping thymic TCR repertoires among unrelated individuals. The study described the TCR alpha and beta repertoires in about eight infant thymus samples and a few matching peripheral blood samples. Donor ages ranged from about 6 to 250 days, and the cohort comprised over five male and a couple of female infants. After being mechanically released from the tissue, thymocytes were kept at -70 degrees C in pellets of 10-30 million cells. A QIAsymphony instrument was used to extract genomic DNA from the frozen cell pellets. Using the immunoSEQ multiplex PCR assay, the TCRB and TCRAD loci were amplified from a standardized quantity of quality-controlled genomic DNA. The amplicons spanned the V(D)J region and were long enough to cover the CDR3 and allow V and J genes to be identified. Through the commercial immunoSEQ service, the amplicons were sequenced on an Illumina platform. Primer bias and sequencing errors were corrected as previously described, and TCRAD and TCRB definitions were based on the IMGT database. Repertoires were analysed with immunoSEQ Analyzer 3.0 and VDJTools, covering basic statistics, V/J segment usage, diversity estimates, rarefaction and pairwise overlap. Diversity was estimated using the Chao1, ChaoE, Efron-Thisted, Shannon and inverse Simpson indices, and was also estimated on datasets down-sampled to the size of the smallest sample. For repertoire overlap, CDR3 nucleotide sequence, V gene and J gene had to match strictly, and clustering was done by Jaccard-based multidimensional scaling. Thymus samples yielded on average about 810,000 unique TCRB clonotypes, compared with 80,000 to 85,000 from blood samples.

The clonotype was recovered from a boy in the first two years of life with a congenital heart defect. Donor details come from another sample of the same person, matched by shared clones. Input material: thymocytes.

Read as DNA, the sequence is TGTGCCAGCAGCGTAGTATTAGAGGGTAATGAGCAGTTCTTC. Its protein product is CASSVVLEGNEQFF. The chain was built from TRBV9 and TRBJ2-1; TRBD2 is a weak D gene call, 5 bases matching. CDR1 SGDLS and CDR2 YYNGEE were looked up in the germline V gene. V and J are truncated by 0 bases and 7 bases respectively, leaving an intervening sequence of 11 bases. The CDR3 covers 14 residues, taking in both the cysteine and the phenylalanine. The DNA shown is the 42-base CDR3, in frame from base 1.